This T cell receptor beta chain stems from a study of beta chain features in type 1 diabetes. Regarding the study as a whole: The question left open here concerned HLA type influencing TCRB rearrangement. TCRB CDR3 length was moderately but significantly reduced in all four CD4+ subsets of Type 1 diabetes patients.

CDR1 and CDR2 (germline): MDHEN, SYDVKM. V was cut by 2 bases and J by 8 bases, with 10 bases left in between. The length of the CDR3 is 13 residues. Regarding this clone: Its antigen is unknown.

Expressed TCRB transcripts got sequenced, as all isolated RNA was reverse transcribed. Assay used: immunoSEQ multiplex PCR; TCRdb lists only in-frame clones, some missing. The sample shows around 710,000 clones, roughly an eighth of them seen only once. The chain recombines TRBV28 with TRBJ2-1; D uncertain. The sample taken for sequencing was naive CD4+ T cells from blood. The clonotype was recovered from a man aged 25-40 years with type 1 diabetes. CDR3 sequence reads: CASSLQLVYEQFF. CDR3 coding DNA: TGTGCCAGCAGTTTACAGCTAGTCTATGAGCAGTTCTTC.